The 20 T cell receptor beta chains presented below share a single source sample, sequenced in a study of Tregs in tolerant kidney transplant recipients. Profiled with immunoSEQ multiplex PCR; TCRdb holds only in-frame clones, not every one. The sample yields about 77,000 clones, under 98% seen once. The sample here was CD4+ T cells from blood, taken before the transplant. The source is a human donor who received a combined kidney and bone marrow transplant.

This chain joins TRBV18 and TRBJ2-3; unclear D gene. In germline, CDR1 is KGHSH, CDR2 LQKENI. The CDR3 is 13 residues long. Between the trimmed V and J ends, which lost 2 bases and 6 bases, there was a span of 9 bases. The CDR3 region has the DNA TGTGCCAGCTCACCATTGGCAATGGATACGCAGTATTTT. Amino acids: CASSPLAMDTQYF.

The DNA of the CDR3 is TGTGCCAGTAGTATAGTTCAGACTAATCAGCCCCAGCATTTT. Protein: CASSIVQTNQPQHF. The chain uses TRBV19 and TRBJ1-5; D unclear. CDR3 size: 14 residues. Germline values: CDR1 LNHDA, CDR2 SQIVND (reference sequence). The V end lost 1 base, the J end lost 4 bases, and 8 bases lay between the germline ends.

CDR3 protein: CASSRDGYNQPQHF. For the CDR3, the DNA is TGTGCCAGCTCCCGCGACGGGTACAATCAGCCCCAGCATTTT. V is TRBV18 and J is TRBJ1-5; D gene unclear. CDR3 length: 14 amino acids. The germline V gene encodes CDR1 KGHSH and CDR2 LQKENI. V was cut by 6 bases and J by 3 bases, with 12 bases left in between. Together with reference TRBV18 and TRBJ1-5, the CDR3 gives the full variable domain: NAGVMQNPRHLVRRRGQEARLRCSPMKGHSHVYWYRQLPEEGLKFMVYLQKENIIDESGMPKERFSAEFPKEGPSILRIQQVVRGDSAAYFCASSRDGYNQPQHFGDGTRLSIL.

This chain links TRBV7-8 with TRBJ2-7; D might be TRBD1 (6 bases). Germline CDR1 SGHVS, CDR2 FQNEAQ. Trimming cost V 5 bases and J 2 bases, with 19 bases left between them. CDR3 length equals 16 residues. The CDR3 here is CASSPQMGTQTYEQYF. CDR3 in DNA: TGTGCCAGCAGCCCCCAGATGGGGACACAAACCTACGAGCAGTACTTC.

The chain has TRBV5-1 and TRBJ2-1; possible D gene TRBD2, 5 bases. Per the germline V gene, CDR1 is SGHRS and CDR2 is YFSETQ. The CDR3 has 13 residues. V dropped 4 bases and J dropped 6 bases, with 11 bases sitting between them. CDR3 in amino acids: CASSPLEGNEQFF. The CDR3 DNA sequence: TGCGCCAGCAGCCCACTAGAAGGCAATGAGCAGTTCTTC. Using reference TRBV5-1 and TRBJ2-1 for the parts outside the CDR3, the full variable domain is KAGVTQTPRYLIKTRGQQVTLSCSPISGHRSVSWYQQTPGQGLQFLFEYFSETQRNKGNFPGRFSGRQFSNSRSEMNVSTLELGDSALYLCASSPLEGNEQFFGPGTRLTVL.

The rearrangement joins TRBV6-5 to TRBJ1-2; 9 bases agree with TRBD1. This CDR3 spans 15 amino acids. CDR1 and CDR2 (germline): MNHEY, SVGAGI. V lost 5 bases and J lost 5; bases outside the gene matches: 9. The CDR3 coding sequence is TGTGCCAGCAGTCCCTACAGGGGGCTGAGGTATGGCTACACCTTC. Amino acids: CASSPYRGLRYGYTF.

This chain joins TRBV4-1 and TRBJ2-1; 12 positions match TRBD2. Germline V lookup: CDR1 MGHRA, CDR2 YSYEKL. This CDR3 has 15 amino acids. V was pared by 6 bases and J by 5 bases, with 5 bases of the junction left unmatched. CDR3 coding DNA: TGCGCCAGCAGATCTGGACTAGCGGGAAACAATGAGCAGTTCTTC. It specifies CASRSGLAGNNEQFF.

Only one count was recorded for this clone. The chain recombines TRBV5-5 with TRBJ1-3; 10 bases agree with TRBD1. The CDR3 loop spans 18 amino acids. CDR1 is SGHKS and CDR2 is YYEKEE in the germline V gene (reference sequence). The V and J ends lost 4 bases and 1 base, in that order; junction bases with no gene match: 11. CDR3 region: CASSRTGTGVISGNTIYF. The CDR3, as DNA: TGTGCCAGCAGCCGCACCGGGACAGGGGTCATTTCTGGAAACACCATATATTTT.

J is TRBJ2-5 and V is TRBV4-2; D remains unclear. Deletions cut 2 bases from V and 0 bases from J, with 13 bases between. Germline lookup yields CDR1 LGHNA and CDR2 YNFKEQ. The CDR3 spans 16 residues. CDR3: CASSQRPHTYQETQYF. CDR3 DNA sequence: TGTGCCAGCAGCCAACGCCCCCACACCTACCAAGAGACCCAGTACTTC.

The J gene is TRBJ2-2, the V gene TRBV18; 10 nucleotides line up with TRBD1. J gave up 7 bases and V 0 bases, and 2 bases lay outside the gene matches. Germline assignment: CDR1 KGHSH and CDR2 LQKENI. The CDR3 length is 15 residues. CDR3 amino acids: CASSPPTGGFGELFF. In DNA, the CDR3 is TGTGCCAGCTCACCACCGACAGGGGGCTTCGGGGAGCTGTTTTTT.

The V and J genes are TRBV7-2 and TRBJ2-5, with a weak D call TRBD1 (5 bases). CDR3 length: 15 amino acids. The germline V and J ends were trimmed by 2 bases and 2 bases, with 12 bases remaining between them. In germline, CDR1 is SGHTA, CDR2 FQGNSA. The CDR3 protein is CASSLNWGTQETQYF. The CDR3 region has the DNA TGTGCCAGCAGCTTAAATTGGGGCACACAAGAGACCCAGTACTTC.

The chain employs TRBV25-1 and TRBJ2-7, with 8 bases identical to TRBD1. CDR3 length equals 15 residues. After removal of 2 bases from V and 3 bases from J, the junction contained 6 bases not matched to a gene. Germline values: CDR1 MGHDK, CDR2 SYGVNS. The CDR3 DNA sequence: TGTGCCAGCAGTGAAGGCGGCAGGGGGCTCTACGAGCAGTACTTC. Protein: CASSEGGRGLYEQYF.

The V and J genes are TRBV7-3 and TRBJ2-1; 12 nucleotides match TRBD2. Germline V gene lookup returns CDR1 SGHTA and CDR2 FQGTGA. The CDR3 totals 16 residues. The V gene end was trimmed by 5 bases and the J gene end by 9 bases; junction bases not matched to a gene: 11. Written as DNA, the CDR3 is TGTGCCAGCAGCACGTGGAGGGCTAGCGGGGGGGCTGAGCAGTTCTTC. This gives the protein CASSTWRASGGAEQFF. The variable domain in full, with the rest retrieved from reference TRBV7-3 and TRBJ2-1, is GAGVSQTPSNKVTEKGKYVELRCDPISGHTALYWYRQSLGQGPEFLIYFQGTGAADDSGLPNDRFFAVRPEGSVSTLKIQRTERGDSAVYLCASSTWRASGGAEQFFGPGTRLTVL.

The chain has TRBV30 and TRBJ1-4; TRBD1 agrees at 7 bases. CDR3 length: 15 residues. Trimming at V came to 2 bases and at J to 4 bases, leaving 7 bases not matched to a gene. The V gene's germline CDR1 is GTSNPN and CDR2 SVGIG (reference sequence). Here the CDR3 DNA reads TGTGCCTGGAGTAGGGGACAGAAGTTTAATGAAAAACTGTTTTTT. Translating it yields CAWSRGQKFNEKLFF.

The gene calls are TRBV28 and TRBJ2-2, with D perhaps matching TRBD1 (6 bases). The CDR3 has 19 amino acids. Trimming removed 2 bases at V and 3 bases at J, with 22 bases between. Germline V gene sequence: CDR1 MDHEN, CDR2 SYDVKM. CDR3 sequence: CASSLQRLLFQGYTGELFF. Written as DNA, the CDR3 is TGTGCCAGCAGTTTACAAAGGCTCCTTTTCCAGGGGTACACCGGGGAGCTGTTTTTT.

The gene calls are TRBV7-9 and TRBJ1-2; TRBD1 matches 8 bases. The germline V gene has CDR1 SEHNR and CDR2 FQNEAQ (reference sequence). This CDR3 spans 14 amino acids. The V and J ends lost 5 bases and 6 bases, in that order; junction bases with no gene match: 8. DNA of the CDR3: TGTGCCAGCAGCCCGCAGGGGGCGGTGAATGGCTACACCTTC. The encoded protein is CASSPQGAVNGYTF.

The CDR3 coding sequence is TGTGCCAGCAGCTTAGCGGGACACGGAATCTCCTACGAGCAGTACTTC. Amino acids: CASSLAGHGISYEQYF. The chain combines TRBV7-8 with TRBJ2-7; TRBD1 might be the D (6 bases). Germline CDR1 SGHVS, CDR2 FQNEAQ. The V and J ends lost 0 bases and 0 bases respectively, with 12 bases between them. The CDR3 has 16 amino acids.

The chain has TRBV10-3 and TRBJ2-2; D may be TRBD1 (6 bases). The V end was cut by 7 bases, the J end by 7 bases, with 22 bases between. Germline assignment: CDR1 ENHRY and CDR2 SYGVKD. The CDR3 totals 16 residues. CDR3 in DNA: TGTGCCATCACGCGAGGGGGTACATCCCTCGGCGGGGAGCTGTTTTTT. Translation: CAITRGGTSLGGELFF.

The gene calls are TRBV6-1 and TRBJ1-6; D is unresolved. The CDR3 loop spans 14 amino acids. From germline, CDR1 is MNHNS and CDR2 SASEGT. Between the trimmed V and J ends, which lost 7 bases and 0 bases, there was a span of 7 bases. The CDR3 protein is CASKSSSYNSPLHF. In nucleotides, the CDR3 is TGTGCCAGCAAATCGAGCTCCTATAATTCACCCCTCCACTTT.

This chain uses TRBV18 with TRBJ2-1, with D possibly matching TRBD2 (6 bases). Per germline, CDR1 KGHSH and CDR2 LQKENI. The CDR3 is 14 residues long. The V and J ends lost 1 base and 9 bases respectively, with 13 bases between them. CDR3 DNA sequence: TGTGCCAGCTCACCACTCCGGGAGATCGGTGAGCAGTTCTTC. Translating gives CASSPLREIGEQFF.